Listed here are 4 T cell receptor beta chains from one sample, sequenced in a study of T cells in Graves' hyperthyroidism and ophthalmopathy. Amplification targeted TCR beta CDR3 regions from RNA transcripts. Initially, a first-round RT-PCR of the TCR CDR3 employed the HTBI primer set. TCRdb reprocessed the multiplex PCR reads with MiXCR, giving one entry per CDR3 protein. The sample includes hundreds of thousands of distinct CDR3 sequences, approximately 15% seen only once; the top ten take around 3.5%. Sequencing input: blood. These receptors all come from a woman in her 40s with Graves' ophthalmopathy.

This clonotype was counted ten times or more. The J gene is TRBJ1-2, the V gene TRBV3-1, with D possibly TRBD1 on 6 matching bases. V was trimmed by 4 bases and J by 2 bases, leaving 14 bases between them. CDR1 is LGHDT, CDR2 YNNKEL, per germline (reference sequence). This CDR3 has 15 amino acids. CDR3 amino acids: CASSRGDNLNYGYTF. The CDR3 region has the DNA TGTGCCAGCAGCCGGGGGGACAACTTAAACTATGGCTACACCTTC.

This clonotype has at least ten counts. The genes are TRBV27 and TRBJ1-1; D unclear. CDR1 and CDR2 from the germline V gene are MNHEY and SMNVEV (reference sequence). The length of the CDR3 is 13 residues. Trimming removed 4 bases from V and 2 bases from J, with 8 bases in between. CDR3 amino acids: CASSWTSNTEAFF. CDR3 coding DNA: TGTGCCAGCAGTTGGACGAGTAACACTGAAGCTTTCTTT.

This clonotype has ten or more counts. The rearrangement joins TRBV7-9 to TRBJ1-1; 8 nucleotides line up with TRBD1. Germline assignment: CDR1 SEHNR and CDR2 FQNEAQ (reference sequence). The trim removed 5 bases at V and 3 bases at J, leaving 8 bases unmatched. This CDR3 has 15 residues. The DNA for the CDR3 is TGTGCCAGCAGCCTAAGACAGGGGTCGTACACTGAAGCTTTCTTT. Amino acid sequence: CASSLRQGSYTEAFF.

At least ten counts were recorded for this clonotype. The chain is built from TRBV20-1 and TRBJ1-1; TRBD1 matches 7 bases. Germline V gene sequence: CDR1 DFQATT, CDR2 SNEGSKA (reference sequence). V lost 1 base to trimming and J lost 5 bases; unmatched junction nucleotides: 4. This CDR3 spans 13 amino acids. The CDR3 DNA sequence: TGCAGTGCTAGAGTACAGGGGCGAACTGAAGCTTTCTTT. Translation gives CSARVQGRTEAFF.